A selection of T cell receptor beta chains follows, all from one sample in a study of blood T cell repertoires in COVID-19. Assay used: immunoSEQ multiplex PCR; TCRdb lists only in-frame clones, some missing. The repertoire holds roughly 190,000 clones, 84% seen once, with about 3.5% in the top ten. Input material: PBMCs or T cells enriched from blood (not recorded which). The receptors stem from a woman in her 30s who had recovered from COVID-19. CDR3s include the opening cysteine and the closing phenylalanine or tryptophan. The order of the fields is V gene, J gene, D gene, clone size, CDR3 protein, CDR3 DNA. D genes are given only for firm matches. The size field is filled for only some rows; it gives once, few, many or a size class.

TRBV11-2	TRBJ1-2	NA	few	CASSPLQGSNYGYTF	TGTGCCAGCAGCCCCCTACAGGGTAGTAACTATGGCTACACCTTC
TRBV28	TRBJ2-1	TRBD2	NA	CATRGSPYNEQFF	TGTGCCACGCGGGGGAGCCCCTACAATGAGCAGTTCTTC
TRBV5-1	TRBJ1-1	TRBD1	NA	CASSLAGTGVDTEAFF	TGCGCCAGCAGCTTGGCCGGGACAGGGGTCGACACTGAAGCTTTCTTT
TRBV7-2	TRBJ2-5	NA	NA	CASSLPPTQYF	TGTGCCAGCAGCTTACCTCCTACCCAGTACTTC
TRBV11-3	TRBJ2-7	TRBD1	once	CASSLGTGPTYEQYF	TGTGCCAGCAGCTTAGGGACAGGGCCTACCTACGAGCAGTACTTC
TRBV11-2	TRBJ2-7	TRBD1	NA	CASRKTGGVHEQYF	TGTGCCAGCAGGAAGACAGGGGGGGTCCACGAGCAGTACTTC
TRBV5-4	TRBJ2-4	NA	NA	CASSPSPDIQYF	TGTGCCAGCAGCCCCTCTCCGGACATTCAGTACTTC
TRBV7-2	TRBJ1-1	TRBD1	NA	CASSFRQGQGRTEAFF	TGTGCCAGCAGCTTCCGGCAGGGACAGGGTAGGACTGAAGCTTTCTTT
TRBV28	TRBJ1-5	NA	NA	CASSDPSPGQPQHF	TGTGCCAGCAGTGACCCTAGCCCTGGACAGCCCCAGCATTTT
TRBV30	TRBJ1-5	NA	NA	CAWSEGNRNQPQHF	TGTGCCTGGAGTGAGGGGAATCGGAATCAGCCCCAGCATTTT
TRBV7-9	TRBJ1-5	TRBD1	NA	CASSLAGGTGQPQHF	TGTGCCAGCAGCTTGGCAGGGGGCACAGGTCAGCCCCAGCATTTT
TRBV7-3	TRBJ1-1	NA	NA	CASSWEGNTEAFF	TGTGCCAGCAGCTGGGAGGGGAACACTGAAGCTTTCTTT
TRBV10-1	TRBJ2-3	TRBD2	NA	CASSVGEGLAGVDTQYF	TGCGCCAGCAGTGTAGGAGAAGGACTAGCGGGAGTGGATACGCAGTATTTT
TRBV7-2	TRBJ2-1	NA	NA	CALGQLGLNEQFF	TGTGCCCTGGGGCAGTTGGGCCTAAATGAGCAGTTCTTC
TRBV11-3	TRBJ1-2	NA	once	CASSSSGVGYTF	TGTGCCAGCAGCAGCTCCGGGGTAGGCTACACCTTC
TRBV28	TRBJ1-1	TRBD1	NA	CASSPGGLDSSAFF	TGTGCCAGCAGTCCAGGGGGTTTGGATAGTTCAGCTTTCTTT
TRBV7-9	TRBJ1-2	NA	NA	CASSLPTGYGYTF	TGTGCCAGCAGCTTACCGACAGGCTATGGCTACACCTTC
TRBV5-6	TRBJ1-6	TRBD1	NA	CASSFKDRVSSPLHF	TGTGCCAGCAGCTTTAAGGACAGGGTGAGTTCACCCCTCCACTTT
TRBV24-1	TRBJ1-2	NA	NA	CATSDTSSRAGYGYTF	TGTGCCACCAGTGATACCTCTTCGAGGGCGGGTTATGGCTACACCTTC
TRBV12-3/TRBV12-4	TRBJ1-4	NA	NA	CASSSDRLEKLFF	TGTGCCAGCAGCTCGGACAGACTAGAAAAACTGTTTTTT
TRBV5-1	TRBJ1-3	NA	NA	CASSLSDAGNTIYF	TGCGCCAGCAGCTTGAGCGACGCTGGAAACACCATATATTTT
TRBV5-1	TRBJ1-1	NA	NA	CASSLGRVVTEAFF	TGCGCCAGCAGCTTGGGCAGGGTGGTCACTGAAGCTTTCTTT
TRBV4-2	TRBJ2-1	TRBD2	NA	CASSPGLAGGPREQFF	TGTGCCAGCAGCCCAGGACTAGCGGGAGGGCCAAGGGAGCAGTTCTTC
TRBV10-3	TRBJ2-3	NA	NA	CAISEVVGGTDTQYF	TGTGCCATCAGTGAAGTAGTGGGGGGAACAGATACGCAGTATTTT
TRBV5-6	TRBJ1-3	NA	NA	CASSFGAWSGNTIYF	TGTGCCAGCAGCTTTGGTGCGTGGTCTGGAAACACCATATATTTT
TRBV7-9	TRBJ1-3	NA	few	CASSLARFGNTIYF	TGTGCCAGCAGCTTAGCCAGATTCGGAAACACCATATATTTT
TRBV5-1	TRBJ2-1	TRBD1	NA	CASSLGQGSVDEQFF	TGCGCCAGCAGCTTGGGACAGGGTAGTGTCGATGAGCAGTTCTTC
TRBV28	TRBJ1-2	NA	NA	CASSLMVSYGYTF	TGTGCCAGCAGTTTAATGGTTAGCTATGGCTACACCTTC
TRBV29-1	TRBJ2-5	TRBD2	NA	CSVGASGTETQYF	TGCAGCGTTGGGGCTAGCGGGACAGAGACCCAGTACTTC
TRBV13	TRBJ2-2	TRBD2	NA	CASSLLREGTGELFF	TGTGCCAGCAGCTTACTGCGGGAGGGCACCGGGGAGCTGTTTTTT
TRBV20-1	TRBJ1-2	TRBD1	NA	CSASTRGLGGYTF	TGCAGTGCTAGTACCAGGGGGCTAGGTGGCTACACCTTC
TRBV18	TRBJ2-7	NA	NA	CASSPGAGSTYEQYF	TGTGCCAGCTCACCGGGGGCAGGGAGTACCTACGAGCAGTACTTC
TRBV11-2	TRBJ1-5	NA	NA	CASSLQGRGQPQHF	TGTGCCAGCAGCCTACAGGGAAGGGGTCAGCCCCAGCATTTT
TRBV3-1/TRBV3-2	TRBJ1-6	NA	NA	CASSQGGWDSPLHF	TGTGCCAGCAGCCAAGGAGGTTGGGATTCACCCCTCCACTTT
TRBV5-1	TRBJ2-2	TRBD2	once	CASQAGGDTGELFF	TGCGCCAGCCAAGCGGGGGGAGACACCGGGGAGCTGTTTTTT
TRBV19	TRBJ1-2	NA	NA	CASSINPGVQNSGYTF	TGTGCCAGTAGTATCAACCCAGGTGTTCAGAACTCGGGCTACACCTTC
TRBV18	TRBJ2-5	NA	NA	CASSLTPSQETQYF	TGTGCCAGCTCGCTGACACCTTCACAAGAGACCCAGTACTTC
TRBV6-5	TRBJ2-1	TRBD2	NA	CASSLAGNYNEQFF	TGTGCCAGCTCATTAGCGGGGAACTACAATGAGCAGTTCTTC
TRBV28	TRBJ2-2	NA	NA	CASSLAGTPNTGELFF	TGTGCCAGCAGCTTAGCTGGGACACCCAACACCGGGGAGCTGTTTTTT
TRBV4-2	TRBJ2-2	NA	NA	CASSGEGAGELFF	TGTGCCAGCAGCGGGGAAGGGGCCGGGGAGCTGTTTTTT
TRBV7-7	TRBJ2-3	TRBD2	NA	CASSPGLVSTDTQYF	TGTGCTAGCAGCCCGGGACTAGTGTCCACAGATACGCAGTATTTT
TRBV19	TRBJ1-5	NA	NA	CASSIWPSDRNQPQHF	TGTGCCAGTAGTATTTGGCCATCCGATCGCAATCAGCCCCAGCATTTT
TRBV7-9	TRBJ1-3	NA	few	CASSRDWSSGNTIYF	TGTGCCAGCAGCCGGGACTGGTCCTCTGGAAACACCATATATTTT
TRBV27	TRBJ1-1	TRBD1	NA	CASSLDRGYTEAFF	TGTGCCAGCAGCCTCGACAGGGGATACACTGAAGCTTTCTTT
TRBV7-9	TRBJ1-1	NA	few	CASSLEARTEAFF	TGTGCCAGCAGCTTAGAGGCGAGGACTGAAGCTTTCTTT
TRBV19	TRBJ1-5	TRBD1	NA	CASRPGQKNQPQHF	TGTGCCAGTAGACCGGGACAGAAAAATCAGCCCCAGCATTTT
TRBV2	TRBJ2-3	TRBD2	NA	CATRLAGVDTDTQYF	TGTGCCACCAGACTAGCGGGGGTCGACACAGATACGCAGTATTTT
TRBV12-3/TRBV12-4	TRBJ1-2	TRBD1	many	CASSGQGFYGYTF	TGTGCCAGCAGTGGACAGGGTTTCTATGGCTACACCTTC
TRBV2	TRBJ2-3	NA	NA	CASTWGRADTQYF	TGTGCCAGCACTTGGGGGCGCGCAGATACGCAGTATTTT
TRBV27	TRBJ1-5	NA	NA	CASSLEARPNQPQHF	TGTGCCAGCAGTTTAGAGGCGCGTCCAAATCAGCCCCAGCATTTT
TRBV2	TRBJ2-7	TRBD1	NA	CASKGTGGYNEQYF	TGTGCCAGCAAAGGGACAGGAGGTTATAACGAGCAGTACTTC
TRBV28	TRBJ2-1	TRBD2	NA	CASRTSGSSYNEQFF	TGTGCCAGCAGGACTAGCGGGAGTTCGTACAATGAGCAGTTCTTC
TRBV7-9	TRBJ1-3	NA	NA	CASTPPGQGNTIYF	TGTGCCAGCACCCCCCCGGGACAAGGAAACACCATATATTTT
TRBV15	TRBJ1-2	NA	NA	CATSRDPGGRRSGYTF	TGTGCCACCAGCAGAGATCCGGGGGGGCGTCGTAGTGGCTACACCTTC